This TCR beta chain was sequenced for a study of T cell repertoires in cytomegalovirus infection. Study in general: Both CMV infection and a matching HLA type were indicated by public TCR beta signatures. Study results and limitations: Predominance within the ex vivo response was attributable to HLA-C-restricted CMV-specific TCR beta clonotypes. Of the TCR beta families, the public ones yielded a cumulative frequency that identified carriers of CMV plus the relevant HLA.

In TCRdb, the reads were re-called with MiXCR into one record per CDR3 protein. The sample shows about 130,000 distinct CDR3 sequences, 8.8% of them seen only once. The sample holds many counts of this clonotype. Its matching antigen is unknown. This TCR derives from a human donor in good health (CMV status not recorded). Some clones in this sample may be carry-over from other donors' samples. Sample: PBMCs.

The DNA for the CDR3 is TGTGCCAGCAGCCGCCAAGAGCTTAGCACCGGGGAGCTGTTTTTT. Translated, it gives CASSRQELSTGELFF. This chain links TRBV12-3 or TRBV12-4 with TRBJ2-2; D not certain. V was shortened by 6 bases and J by 4 bases, with 15 bases between the two germline ends. This CDR3 has 15 amino acids.